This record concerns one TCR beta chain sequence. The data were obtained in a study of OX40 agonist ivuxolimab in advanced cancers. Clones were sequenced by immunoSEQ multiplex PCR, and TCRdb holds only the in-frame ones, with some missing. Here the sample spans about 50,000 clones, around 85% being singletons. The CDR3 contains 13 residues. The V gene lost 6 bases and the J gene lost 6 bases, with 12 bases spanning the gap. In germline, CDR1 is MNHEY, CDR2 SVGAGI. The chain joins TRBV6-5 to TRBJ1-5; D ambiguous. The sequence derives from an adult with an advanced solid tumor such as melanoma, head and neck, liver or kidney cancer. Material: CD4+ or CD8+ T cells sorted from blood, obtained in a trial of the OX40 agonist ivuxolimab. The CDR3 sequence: CASSLTAAQPQHF. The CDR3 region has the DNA TGTGCCAGCAGCCTCACCGCCGCTCAGCCCCAGCATTTT.